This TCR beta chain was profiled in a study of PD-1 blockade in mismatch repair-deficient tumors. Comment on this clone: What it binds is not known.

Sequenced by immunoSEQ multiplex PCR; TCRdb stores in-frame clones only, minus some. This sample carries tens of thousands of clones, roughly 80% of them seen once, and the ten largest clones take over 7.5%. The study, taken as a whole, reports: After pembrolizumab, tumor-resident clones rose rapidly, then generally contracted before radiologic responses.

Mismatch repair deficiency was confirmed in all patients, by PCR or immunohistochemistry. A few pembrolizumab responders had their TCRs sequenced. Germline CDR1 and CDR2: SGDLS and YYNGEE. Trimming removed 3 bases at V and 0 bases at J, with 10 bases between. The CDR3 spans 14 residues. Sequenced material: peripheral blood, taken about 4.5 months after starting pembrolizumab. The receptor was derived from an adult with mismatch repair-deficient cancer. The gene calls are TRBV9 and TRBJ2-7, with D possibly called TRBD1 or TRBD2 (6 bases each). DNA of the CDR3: TGTGCCAGCAGCGCGGGGGCGGACTCCTACGAGCAGTACTTC. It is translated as CASSAGADSYEQYF.